The rows below give T cell receptor beta chains drawn from one sample of a study of blood T cell repertoires in COVID-19. TCRdb keeps only in-frame clones here, not all; method: immunoSEQ multiplex PCR. This repertoire shows about 88,000 clones, 85% to 95% found once; its top ten account for approximately 1.7%. The sample comprised peripheral blood. The source is a man in his 60s with acute or convalescent COVID-19. Both conserved end residues are part of each CDR3. A D gene is named only where the DNA matches it firmly. Size values are once, few and many counts, or a class for expanded clones, and some rows have none.

abundance	d_gene	v_gene	j_gene	CDR3nt	CDR3aa
NA	NA	TRBV30	TRBJ1-5	TGTGCCTGGGGGGAGGACAGCAATCAGCCCCAGCATTTT	CAWGEDSNQPQHF
NA	NA	TRBV24-1	TRBJ2-1	TGTGCCACCAGTGATTTAGGGGGTTTCAACTACAATGAGCAGTTCTTC	CATSDLGGFNYNEQFF
NA	TRBD1	TRBV5-8	TRBJ1-1	TGTGCCAGCAGCTTGGAACAGGGGGCTCTGAACACTGAAGCTTTCTTT	CASSLEQGALNTEAFF
NA	NA	TRBV19	TRBJ1-4	TGTGCCAGTAGTATTTCGGCAGGCACTAATGAAAAACTGTTTTTT	CASSISAGTNEKLFF
NA	NA	TRBV7-9	TRBJ1-1	TGTGCCAGCAGCTTAGGGGGCATCCTTGGAGCTTTCTTT	CASSLGGILGAFF
NA	TRBD2	TRBV28	TRBJ2-7	TGTGCCAGCAGTTTAGGGGGAGGGGAAAATCTTGCCTACGAGCAGTACTTC	CASSLGGGENLAYEQYF
NA	TRBD1	TRBV19	TRBJ1-6	TGTGCCAGTAGTCCCAGACAGGGCAAGAATTCACCCCTCCACTTT	CASSPRQGKNSPLHF
NA	NA	TRBV4-3	TRBJ1-5	TGCGCCAGCAGCCCCTCGTTTAGCAATCAGCCCCAGCATTTT	CASSPSFSNQPQHF
NA	NA	TRBV2	TRBJ2-7	TGTGCCAGCACTGCGCAGGCCCACGAGCAGTACTTC	CASTAQAHEQYF
NA	TRBD1	TRBV19	TRBJ2-1	TGTGCCAGTAGTATAGGGGGGACAGGGGGGTATGAGCAGTTCTTC	CASSIGGTGGYEQFF
NA	TRBD1	TRBV6-6	TRBJ1-5	TGTGCCAGCAGTTACACCGGGACAGCGAACGAGCCCCAGCATTTT	CASSYTGTANEPQHF
NA	TRBD2	TRBV10-3	TRBJ2-5	TGTGCCATCAGTAAACTAGCGGGAGGTTGGGAGACCCAGTACTTC	CAISKLAGGWETQYF
NA	NA	TRBV7-9	TRBJ1-1	TGTGCCAGCAGCCTGGGGCAGGCGAACACTGAAGCTTTCTTT	CASSLGQANTEAFF
NA	TRBD1	TRBV5-6	TRBJ1-1	TGTGCCAGCAGCCCCGGGACAGTAGGCACTGAAGCTTTCTTT	CASSPGTVGTEAFF
NA	NA	TRBV7-3	TRBJ1-1	TGTGCCAGCAGCTTCTCGGGGAACACTGAAGCTTTCTTT	CASSFSGNTEAFF
NA	NA	TRBV7-4	TRBJ1-2	TGTGCCAGCAGCCAAAGGCGGTGGACTCAACCTCCCTATAATGGCTACACCTTC	CASSQRRWTQPPYNGYTF
once	TRBD2	TRBV3-1/TRBV3-2	TRBJ2-7	TGTGCCAGCAGCCAAGACAGCTGGGCGGGGGGCGAGCAGTACTTC	CASSQDSWAGGEQYF
NA	NA	TRBV3-1/TRBV3-2	TRBJ1-1	TGTGCCAGCAGCCAAACGGACAGGAACACTGAAGCTTTCTTT	CASSQTDRNTEAFF
NA	TRBD1	TRBV7-2	TRBJ1-6	TGTGCCAGCAGCTCGACAGGGGGCGCATCACCCCTCCACTTT	CASSSTGGASPLHF
NA	TRBD2	TRBV19	TRBJ2-3	TGTGCCAGTAGTACCGGACTAGCCCTGAGGGATACGCAGTATTTT	CASSTGLALRDTQYF
few	TRBD1	TRBV20-1	TRBJ2-7	TGCAGTGCTAGTTCGATGGACAGGGGGCGGTACGAGCAGTACTTC	CSASSMDRGRYEQYF
NA	NA	TRBV7-9	TRBJ2-7	TGTGCCAGCAGCCCAAGGGCTAGCGCCTACCCAGTGTACGAGCAGTACTTC	CASSPRASAYPVYEQYF
NA	NA	TRBV7-2	TRBJ2-5	TGTGCCAGTGGGGAGGTGATGTGGGAGACCCAGTACTTC	CASGEVMWETQYF
NA	NA	TRBV5-1	TRBJ2-1	TGCGCCAGCAGGAGGGCTAGCGCAGACAATGAGCAGTTCTTC	CASRRASADNEQFF
NA	NA	TRBV6-5	TRBJ2-5	TGTGCCAGTTGGGAGGGGGGCTTTGAGACCCAGTACTTC	CASWEGGFETQYF
once	TRBD1	TRBV7-9	TRBJ1-1	TGTGCCAGCAGCTTAGGGTTCGGGACAGGGAAGAACACTGAAGCTTTCTTT	CASSLGFGTGKNTEAFF
NA	NA	TRBV7-7	TRBJ2-7	TGTGCTAGCAGCTCAAGGCCGGACAGTCTCTCCGAGCAGTACTTC	CASSSRPDSLSEQYF
NA	NA	TRBV6-1	TRBJ2-1	TGTGCCAGCACCTGGCTAGCCGCCAATGAGCAGTTCTTC	CASTWLAANEQFF
NA	TRBD1	TRBV5-6	TRBJ2-6	TGTGCCAGCAGCCTACAGGGGGCTGGGGCCAACGTCCTGACTTTC	CASSLQGAGANVLTF
NA	NA	TRBV4-2	TRBJ2-5	TGTGCCAGCAGCCAAGATCACAGATCACAAGAGACCCAGTACTTC	CASSQDHRSQETQYF
NA	NA	TRBV12-3/TRBV12-4	TRBJ2-1	TGTGCCAGCAGTTCGTCAGGGCCAAATGAGCAGTTCTTC	CASSSSGPNEQFF
NA	NA	TRBV7-2	TRBJ2-2	TGTGCCAGCAGCTTAGCACAGGGAAGCACCGGGGAGCTGTTTTTT	CASSLAQGSTGELFF
NA	TRBD1	TRBV6-5	TRBJ2-4	TGTGCCAGCAGTCAGCGGGGACAGGGGACAAACATTCAGTACTTC	CASSQRGQGTNIQYF
NA	NA	TRBV6-5	TRBJ1-2	TGTGCCAGCAGACGCCAGGGGAGCTATGGCTACACCTTC	CASRRQGSYGYTF
once	TRBD2	TRBV25-1	TRBJ2-5	TGTGCCAGCAGTGGGCAGCGGGAGGGACGGGAGACCCAGTACTTC	CASSGQREGRETQYF
NA	NA	TRBV11-2	TRBJ1-1	TGTGCCAGCAGCTTAGGGCCAGAGGGCACTGAAGCTTTCTTT	CASSLGPEGTEAFF
once	TRBD1	TRBV6-5	TRBJ2-5	TGTGCCAGCAGACCAGACAGGGGCCAGACCCAGTACTTC	CASRPDRGQTQYF
NA	TRBD1	TRBV6-2/TRBV6-3	TRBJ2-7	TGTGCCAGCAGTTACCCGGGACAGGGGCTCTCTGCAGATTCTTACGAGCAGTACTTC	CASSYPGQGLSADSYEQYF
NA	TRBD2	TRBV11-3	TRBJ2-1	TGTGCCAGCAGCCACGGGACTAGCGGGAGTGAGCAGTTCTTC	CASSHGTSGSEQFF
NA	TRBD2	TRBV7-8	TRBJ2-2	TGTGCCAGCAGCTATAGCGGGGCAGACACCGGGGAGCTGTTTTTT	CASSYSGADTGELFF
once	NA	TRBV5-8	TRBJ1-4	TGTGCCAGCAGCACTGGTCAGGGTATTGCAACTAATGAAAAACTGTTTTTT	CASSTGQGIATNEKLFF
NA	TRBD2	TRBV18	TRBJ2-7	TGTGCCAGCTCAGCCGGGACTAACTACGAGCAGTACTTC	CASSAGTNYEQYF
few	NA	TRBV19	TRBJ2-1	TGTGCCAGTAGTATGCTAGCGGCAAGGGGGAACAATGAGCAGTTCTTC	CASSMLAARGNNEQFF
NA	NA	TRBV18	TRBJ2-1	TGTGCCAGCTCACCAGCGGGACAGTCCGATGAGCAGTTCTTC	CASSPAGQSDEQFF
NA	TRBD1	TRBV10-3	TRBJ2-2	TGTGCCATCAGTGAGGGGACAGGGGGCGGTGTGTCCGGGGAGCTGTTTTTT	CAISEGTGGGVSGELFF